This T cell receptor beta chain was recovered during a study of regulatory T cells in long-lasting Graves disease. Assembly of TCR beta libraries relied on iRepertoire HTBI primers together with Arm-PCR of CDR3 regions. TCRdb fed the multiplex PCR reads into MiXCR, producing one record per CDR3 protein. The profile shows 350,000 to 550,000 distinct CDR3 sequences, around 17% of them singletons. The sample's time point: newly diagnosed GD, antithyroid drugs for less than 3 months. PBMC RNA was the source of the TCR library. Criteria from the American Thyroid Association guidelines were applied to diagnose Graves' disease. Trimming took 5 bases from V and 1 from J, leaving 11 bases between them. The CDR3 consists of 14 residues. This clonotype was counted ten times or more. This sample also belongs to another study, concerning T cells in Graves' hyperthyroidism and ophthalmopathy.

The sequence derives from a woman younger than 30 with Graves disease. The source was peripheral blood mononuclear cells (PBMCs), collected at new diagnosis, from a patient treated with antithyroid drugs. The chain is built from TRBV12-3 or TRBV12-4 and TRBJ1-1, with a weak D call TRBD1 (5 bases). The CDR3 loop reads CASSPGLGNTEAFF. The DNA for the CDR3 is TGTGCCAGCAGTCCAGGGCTAGGGAACACTGAAGCTTTCTTT.